The present entry profiles one T cell receptor beta chain with its context. V was clipped by 2 bases and J by 5 bases; unmatched bases: 4. Germline loops: CDR1 SGHRS, CDR2 YFSETQ. The CDR3 has 14 residues. This specimen belongs to a study of blood T cell repertoires in COVID-19. In the authors' workflow: Nucleated cell number was recorded as an estimate derived from reference gene primer amplification. TCRdb's copy holds only in-frame clones and misses some; the assay was immunoSEQ multiplex PCR. The DNA was the basis for D and trimming; V, J and clone size are from that table. The sample contains about 100,000 clones, approximately 88% of which appear only once.

The chain employs TRBV5-1 and TRBJ2-1, with 7 bases that match TRBD2. Sequenced material: peripheral blood. This clonotype originated in a man aged 35-49 years with active or convalescent COVID-19. The CDR3 nucleotides read TGCGCCAGCAGCTTAAGACTAGCCCACAATGAGCAGTTCTTC. Protein product: CASSLRLAHNEQFF.